This T cell receptor beta chain was retrieved from a study of blood T cell repertoires in COVID-19. Study background: Samples came from the United States, Italy and Spain, spanning acute and convalescent COVID-19. PBMCs, B-cell-depleted T cells, or T cells provided the cDNA or gDNA that made up the material.

Per the original data handling: By means of reference gene primer amplification, nucleated cell counts were estimated. Profiling relied on immunoSEQ multiplex PCR, and the TCRdb table lists in-frame clones only, not all of them. That table gives V, J and clone size, and the DNA gave D and trimming. The sample has roughly 240,000 clones, less than 90% seen once. The CDR3 extends over 15 amino acids. The J segment lost 7 bases and the V segment lost 4 bases, leaving 11 bases of the junction unmatched. The germline V gene encodes CDR1 SGHRS and CDR2 YFSETQ. This TCR derives from a man aged 60 to 75 who had recovered from COVID-19. The chain carries TRBV5-1 and TRBJ1-1, with 9 positions matching TRBD1. Sequenced: peripheral blood. The CDR3: CASSPSRDRAHEAFF. CDR3 bases: TGCGCCAGCAGCCCGTCCCGGGACAGGGCCCATGAAGCTTTCTTT. The whole variable domain, remainder taken from reference TRBV5-1 and TRBJ1-1, is KAGVTQTPRYLIKTRGQQVTLSCSPISGHRSVSWYQQTPGQGLQFLFEYFSETQRNKGNFPGRFSGRQFSNSRSEMNVSTLELGDSALYLCASSPSRDRAHEAFFGQGTRLTVV.